The text below deals with one T cell receptor beta chain. Antigen unknown. This sample is drawn from a study of cytomegalovirus exposure and HLA in healthy donors. Regarding the study as a whole: Confirmation in vitro established that a few CMV-associated chains were specific for CMV antigens. No immune exposure information besides CMV serostatus was available. Presence/absence analyses rested on an assumption that sequencing depth was roughly uniform across donors.

CDR3 size: 16 residues. In germline, CDR1 is SGHKS, CDR2 YYEKEE (reference sequence). V was pared by 0 bases and J by 4 bases, with 8 bases of the junction left unmatched. 60 Vbeta and 13 Jbeta primers were used in PCR. The method was immunoSEQ multiplex PCR; TCRdb's version includes in-frame clones alone and lacks a portion of them. This sample carries some 120,000 clones, with 2% to 2.5% going to the ten biggest clones. This clonotype was obtained from a man aged 35 to 55 in good health and CMV-seronegative. What was sequenced was PBMCs. The gene calls are TRBV5-5 and TRBJ2-7; 9 positions agree with TRBD1. The chain's CDR3 is CASSLVPGQGSYEQYF. Here the CDR3 DNA reads TGTGCCAGCAGCTTGGTCCCGGGACAGGGTTCGTACGAGCAGTACTTC.